This T cell receptor (beta chain) was recorded in a study of shared clonotypes between healthy human individuals. Study observations and caveats: Among donors, clonotype sharing was expected to be affected by sequencing depth.

This clone was observed once. The antigen remains unidentified. Sequencing was performed with immunoSEQ multiplex PCR; in TCRdb, only in-frame clones are kept and a portion is missing. This sample has over 400,000 clones, with more than 75% found just once. This CDR3 has 15 residues. The V and J ends lost 6 bases and 2 bases respectively, with 16 bases between them. CDR1 and CDR2 from the germline V gene are MNHEY and SVGAGI. Sequencing used PBMCs. This sequence joins TRBV6-5 and TRBJ1-2; D remains unclear. The TCR was taken from a woman in her thirties or forties in good health. Some clones in this sample may be carry-over from other donors' samples. The CDR3, as DNA: TGTGCCAGCAGCCGAGACCCGGATCGCAACTATGGCTACACCTTC. It is translated as CASSRDPDRNYGYTF.